The present entry profiles one TCR beta chain with its context. Antigen unknown. The entry originates in a study of vaccination effects on CD4 cells after COVID-19. Background on the study: PBMC cultures contained around 2 million cells per well, about 10 IU/ml IL-2 and 10 ug/ml peptides.

Scientists isolated CD4+ T cells after a roughly nine-day culture period ended. Fresh IL-2-containing medium replaced half the medium on days 3 and 7. Germline CDR1 is DFQATT and CDR2 is SNEGSKA (reference sequence). V gave up 3 bases and J gave up 1 base, with 13 bases separating them. The CDR3 totals 15 residues. Method: immunoSEQ multiplex PCR; TCRdb's copy keeps in-frame clones and lacks some. The data hold 70,000 to 85,000 clones, with approximately 71% observed a single time. The V call is TRBV20-1, the J call TRBJ2-4, with a tentative D call TRBD2 (5 bases). Sequencing used CD4+ T cells from PBMCs cultured without peptide, obtained before COVID-19 vaccination. The source is a human donor who received a COVID-19 vaccine. The CDR3 spells CSASSSLLAKNIQYF. As DNA, the CDR3 is TGCAGTGCTAGTTCTAGCTTACTGGCCAAAAACATTCAGTACTTC.